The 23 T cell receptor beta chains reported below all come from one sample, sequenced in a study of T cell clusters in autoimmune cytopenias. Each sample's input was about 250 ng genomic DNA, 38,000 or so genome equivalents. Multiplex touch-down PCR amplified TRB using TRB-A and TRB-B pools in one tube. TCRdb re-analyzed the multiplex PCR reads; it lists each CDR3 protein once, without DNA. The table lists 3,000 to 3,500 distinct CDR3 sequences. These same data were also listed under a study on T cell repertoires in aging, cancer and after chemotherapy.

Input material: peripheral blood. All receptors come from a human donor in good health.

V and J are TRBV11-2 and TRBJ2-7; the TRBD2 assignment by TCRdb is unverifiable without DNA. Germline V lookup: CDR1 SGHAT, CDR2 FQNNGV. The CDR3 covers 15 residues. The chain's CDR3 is CASSLAQAGTYEQYF.

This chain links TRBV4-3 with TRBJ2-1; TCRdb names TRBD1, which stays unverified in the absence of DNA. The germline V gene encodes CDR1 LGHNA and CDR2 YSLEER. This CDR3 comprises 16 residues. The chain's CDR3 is CASSTGDRDSYNEQFF.

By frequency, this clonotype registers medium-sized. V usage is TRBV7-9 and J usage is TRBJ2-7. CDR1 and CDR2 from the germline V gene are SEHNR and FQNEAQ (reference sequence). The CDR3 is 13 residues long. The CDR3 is CASSLALGSEQYF.

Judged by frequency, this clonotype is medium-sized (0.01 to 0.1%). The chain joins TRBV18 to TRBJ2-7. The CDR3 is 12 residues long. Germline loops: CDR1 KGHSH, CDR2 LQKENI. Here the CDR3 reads CASSLQGNEQYF. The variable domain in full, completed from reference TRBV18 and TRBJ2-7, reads NAGVMQNPRHLVRRRGQEARLRCSPMKGHSHVYWYRQLPEEGLKFMVYLQKENIIDESGMPKERFSAEFPKEGPSILRIQQVVRGDSAAYFCASSLQGNEQYFGPGTRLTVT.

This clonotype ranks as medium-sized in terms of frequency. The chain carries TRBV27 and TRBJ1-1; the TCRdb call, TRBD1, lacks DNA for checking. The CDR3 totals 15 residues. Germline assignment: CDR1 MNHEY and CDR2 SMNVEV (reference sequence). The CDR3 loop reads CASIGSGPMNTEAFF.

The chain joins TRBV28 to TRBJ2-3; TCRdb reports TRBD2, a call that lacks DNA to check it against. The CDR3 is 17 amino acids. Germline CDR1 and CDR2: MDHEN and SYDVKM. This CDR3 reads CASGGGGRRWRPDTQYF.

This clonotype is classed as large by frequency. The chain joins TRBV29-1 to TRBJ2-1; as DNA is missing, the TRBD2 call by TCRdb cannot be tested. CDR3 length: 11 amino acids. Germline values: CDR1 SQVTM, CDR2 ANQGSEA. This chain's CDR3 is CSVPLPNEQFF.

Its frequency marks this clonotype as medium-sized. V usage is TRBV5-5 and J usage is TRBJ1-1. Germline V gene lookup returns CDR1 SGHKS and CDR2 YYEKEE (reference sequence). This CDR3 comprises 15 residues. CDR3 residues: CASSAAGGLDTEAFF.

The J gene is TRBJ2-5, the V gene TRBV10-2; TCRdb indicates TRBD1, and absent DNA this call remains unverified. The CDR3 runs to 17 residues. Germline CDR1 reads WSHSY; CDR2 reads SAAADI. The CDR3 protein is CASSEGFLTGDQETQYF.

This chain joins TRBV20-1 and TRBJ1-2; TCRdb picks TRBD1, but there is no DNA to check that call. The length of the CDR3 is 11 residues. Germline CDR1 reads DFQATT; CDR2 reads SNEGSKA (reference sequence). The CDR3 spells CSAWGLYGYTF.

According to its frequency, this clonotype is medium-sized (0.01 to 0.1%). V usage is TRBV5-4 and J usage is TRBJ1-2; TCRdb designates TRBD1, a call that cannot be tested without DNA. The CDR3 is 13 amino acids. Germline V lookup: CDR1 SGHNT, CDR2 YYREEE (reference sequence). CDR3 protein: CASSPDRNYGYTF.

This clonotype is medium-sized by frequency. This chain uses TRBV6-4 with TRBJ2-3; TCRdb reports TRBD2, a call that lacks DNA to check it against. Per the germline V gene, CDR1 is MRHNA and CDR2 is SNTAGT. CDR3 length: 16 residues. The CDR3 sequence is CASSAGSGSETDTQYF.

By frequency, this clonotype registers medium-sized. The CDR3 sequence: CASSITGISYEQYF. The chain employs TRBV19 and TRBJ2-7; TCRdb calls TRBD1, which cannot be checked without DNA. Germline loops: CDR1 LNHDA, CDR2 SQIVND (reference sequence). This CDR3 spans 14 amino acids.

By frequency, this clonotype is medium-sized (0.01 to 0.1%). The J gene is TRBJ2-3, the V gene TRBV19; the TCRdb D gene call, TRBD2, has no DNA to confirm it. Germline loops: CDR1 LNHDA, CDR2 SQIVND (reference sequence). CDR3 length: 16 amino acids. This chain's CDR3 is CASSTLLAGGADTQYF.

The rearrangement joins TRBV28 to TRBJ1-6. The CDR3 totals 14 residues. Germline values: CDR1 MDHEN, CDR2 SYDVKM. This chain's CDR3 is CASSYGVLHSPLHF.

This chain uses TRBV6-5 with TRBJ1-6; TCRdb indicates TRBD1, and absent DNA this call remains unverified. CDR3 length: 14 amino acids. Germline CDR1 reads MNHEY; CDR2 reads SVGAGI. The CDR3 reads CASSRQGARSPLHF.

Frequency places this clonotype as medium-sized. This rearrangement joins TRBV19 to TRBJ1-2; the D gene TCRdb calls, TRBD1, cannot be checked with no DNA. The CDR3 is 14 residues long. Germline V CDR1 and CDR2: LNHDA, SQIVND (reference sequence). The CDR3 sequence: CASSIQGAYYGYTF.

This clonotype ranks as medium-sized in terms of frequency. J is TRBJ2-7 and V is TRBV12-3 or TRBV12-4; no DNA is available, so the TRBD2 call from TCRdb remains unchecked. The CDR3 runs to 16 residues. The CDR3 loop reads CASSLERGLAGSEQYF.

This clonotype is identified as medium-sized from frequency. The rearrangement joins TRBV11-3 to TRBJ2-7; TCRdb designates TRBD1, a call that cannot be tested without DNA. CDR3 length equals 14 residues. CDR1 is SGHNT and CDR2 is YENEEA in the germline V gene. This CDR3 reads CASSLGQGAYEQYF.

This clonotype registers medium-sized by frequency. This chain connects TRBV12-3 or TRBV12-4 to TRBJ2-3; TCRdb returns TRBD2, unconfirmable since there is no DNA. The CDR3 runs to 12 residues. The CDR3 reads CASSLGEGTQYF.

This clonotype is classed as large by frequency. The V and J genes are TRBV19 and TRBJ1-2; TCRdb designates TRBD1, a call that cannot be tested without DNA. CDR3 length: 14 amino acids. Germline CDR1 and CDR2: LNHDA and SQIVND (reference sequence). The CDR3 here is CASSVTGPLGGYTF. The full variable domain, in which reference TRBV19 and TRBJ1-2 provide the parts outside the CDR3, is DGGITQSPKYLFRKEGQNVTLSCEQNLNHDAMYWYRQDPGQGLRLIYYSQIVNDFQKGDIAEGYSVSREKKESFPLTVTSAQKNPTAFYLCASSVTGPLGGYTFGSGTRLTVV.

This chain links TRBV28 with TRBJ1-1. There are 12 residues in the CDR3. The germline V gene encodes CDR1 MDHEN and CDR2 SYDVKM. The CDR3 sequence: CASNSGGRGAFF.

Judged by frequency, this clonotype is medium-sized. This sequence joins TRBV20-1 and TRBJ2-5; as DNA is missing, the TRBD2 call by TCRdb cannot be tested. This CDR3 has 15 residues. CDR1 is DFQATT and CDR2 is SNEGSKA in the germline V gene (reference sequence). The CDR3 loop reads CSASSGGGRVETQYF.